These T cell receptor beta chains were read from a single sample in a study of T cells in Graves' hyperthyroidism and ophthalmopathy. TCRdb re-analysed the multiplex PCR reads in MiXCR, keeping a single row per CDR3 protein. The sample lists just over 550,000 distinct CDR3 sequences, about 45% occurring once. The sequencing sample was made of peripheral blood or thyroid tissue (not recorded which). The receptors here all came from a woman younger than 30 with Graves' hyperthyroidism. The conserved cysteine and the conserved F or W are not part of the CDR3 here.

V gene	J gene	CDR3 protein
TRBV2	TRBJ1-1	ASSPLTGPNTEAF
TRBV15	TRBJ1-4	ATSRGNGKLF
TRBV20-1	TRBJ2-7	SPSGRAEQY
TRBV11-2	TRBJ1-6	ASSFRGNNSPLH
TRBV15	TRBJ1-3	ATSPTRLSGNTIY
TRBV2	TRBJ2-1	ASSWGEYNEQF
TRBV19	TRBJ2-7	ASSIDAGTFGYEQY
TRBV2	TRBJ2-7	ASSFTGTETYEQY
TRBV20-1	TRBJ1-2	SARAGMWRGGGYT
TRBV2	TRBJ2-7	ASSRLTPYEQY
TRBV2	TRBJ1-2	ASVRQGQYGYT
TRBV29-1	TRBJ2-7	SLDPSSYEQY
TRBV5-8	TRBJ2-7	ASSLARQAGNYEQY
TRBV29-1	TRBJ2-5	SSDPQGDIQETQY
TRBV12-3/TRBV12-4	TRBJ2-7	ASSLGTVREQY
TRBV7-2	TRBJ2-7	ASSPRGQGPHEQY
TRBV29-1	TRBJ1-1	SVVSQVNTEAF
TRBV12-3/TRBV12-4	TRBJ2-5	ASSKPGLAGETQY
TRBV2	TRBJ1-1	ASNDGTTNTEAF
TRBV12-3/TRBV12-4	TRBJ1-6	ASSLGAGYNSPLH
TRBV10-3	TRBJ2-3	AIGSSTDTQY
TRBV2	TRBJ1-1	ASVKQGLFVTEAF
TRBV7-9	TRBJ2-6	ASSPRGGANVLT
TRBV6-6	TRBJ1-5	ASTVGGNNQPQH
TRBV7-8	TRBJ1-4	ASSAGNEKLF
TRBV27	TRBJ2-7	ASRSGYEQY
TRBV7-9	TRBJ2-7	ASSQGSASGIYEQY
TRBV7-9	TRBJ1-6	ASSLEGANSPLH